Listed here are 24 T cell receptor beta chains from one sample, sequenced in a study of Ad26.COV2.S vaccination and SARS-CoV-2 variants. Method: immunoSEQ multiplex PCR; TCRdb's copy keeps in-frame clones and lacks some. The sample yields some 340,000 clones, 70% to 90% seen once. Treatment specified: some 20 received Ad26.COV2.S at low or high dose, single or two shots; about 5 received placebo; per-sample allocation not given. Day 63 following the first vaccine or placebo injection was when the samples were taken. The starting material was peripheral blood, obtained in a trial of Ad26.COV2.S vaccine versus placebo. Source of these receptors: a person aged 18 to 65 who received the Ad26.COV2.S COVID-19 vaccine or a placebo.

The chain joins TRBV5-4 to TRBJ2-1, with 16 nucleotides matching TRBD2. Trimming removed 2 bases from V and 4 bases from J; junction bases left unmatched: 6. The CDR3 length is 18 residues. CDR1 and CDR2 from the germline V gene are SGHNT and YYREEE (reference sequence). CDR3 in amino acids: CASSLGTSGGAKYNEQFF. As DNA, the CDR3 is TGTGCCAGCAGCTTAGGGACTAGCGGGGGGGCCAAGTACAATGAGCAGTTCTTC. The full variable domain, completed using reference TRBV5-4 and TRBJ2-1, is ETGVTQSPTHLIKTRGQQVTLRCSSQSGHNTVSWYQQALGQGPQFIFQYYREEENGRGNFPPRFSGLQFPNYSSELNVNALELDDSALYLCASSLGTSGGAKYNEQFFGPGTRLTVL.

J is TRBJ2-1 and V is TRBV6-4, with D possibly being TRBD2 (5 bases). This CDR3 comprises 15 residues. Germline loops: CDR1 MRHNA, CDR2 SNTAGT. Trimming took off 3 bases at V and 3 bases at J, with 12 bases between the two ends. The CDR3 here is CASSEASGHYNEQFF. The CDR3 coding sequence is TGTGCCAGCAGTGAAGCAAGCGGCCACTACAATGAGCAGTTCTTC.

The J gene is TRBJ1-2, the V gene TRBV30, with 12 bases fitting TRBD1. The CDR3 totals 15 residues. The germline V gene has CDR1 GTSNPN and CDR2 SVGIG (reference sequence). V dropped 4 bases and J dropped 7; count of bases not matched to a gene: 10. The CDR3 DNA reads TGTGCCTGGATTGCTCCGGGACAGGGGGCCGGTGGCTACACCTTC. It specifies CAWIAPGQGAGGYTF.

The chain carries TRBV7-2 and TRBJ1-5, with 9 bases identical to TRBD1. The CDR3 length is 15 residues. With 5 bases clipped from V and 6 bases from J, the junction kept 8 bases outside the gene matches. Germline values: CDR1 SGHTA, CDR2 FQGNSA. The CDR3 here is CASSAGQGKIQPQHF. CDR3 sequence (DNA): TGTGCCAGCAGCGCGGGACAGGGAAAGATTCAGCCCCAGCATTTT.

The rearrangement joins TRBV9 to TRBJ2-5; TRBD2 matches 12 bases. The CDR3 is made up of 16 amino acids. J gave up 5 bases and V 0 bases, and 5 bases lay outside the gene matches. Germline assignment: CDR1 SGDLS and CDR2 YYNGEE. CDR3 in DNA: TGTGCCAGCAGCGTAGGGCCTAGCGGGGGGGCGGAGACCCAGTACTTC. Translating gives CASSVGPSGGAETQYF. Combining the CDR3 with reference TRBV9 and TRBJ2-5 gives the whole variable domain DSGVTQTPKHLITATGQRVTLRCSPRSGDLSVYWYQQSLDQGLQFLIQYYNGEERAKGNILERFSAQQFPDLHSELNLSSLELGDSALYFCASSVGPSGGAETQYFGPGTRLLVL.

This clone appeared a single time. V gene TRBV19 combines with J gene TRBJ1-2, with D maybe TRBD1 (5 bases). Germline V gene data show CDR1 as LNHDA and CDR2 as SQIVND (reference sequence). The V end was cut by 5 bases, the J end by 12 bases, with 19 bases between. The CDR3 spans 13 residues. The DNA of the CDR3 is TGTGCCAGTAGTGTACCGGGATGGGGGATTCACACCTTC. Translated, it gives CASSVPGWGIHTF.

This clone came up a few times. The chain uses TRBV6-9 and TRBJ2-1; 16 bases match TRBD2. Germline V gives CDR1 MNHGY, CDR2 SVAAGI. V shed 4 bases and J 4 bases; nucleotides not matched to a gene: 7. The CDR3 has 18 amino acids. The CDR3 protein is CASSSPPGLAGGYNEQFF. CDR3 nucleotides: TGTGCCAGCAGTTCTCCCCCGGGACTAGCGGGGGGGTACAATGAGCAGTTCTTC.

The chain is built from TRBV5-1 and TRBJ2-5, with 12 bases matching TRBD1. The CDR3 spans 16 residues. V lost 4 bases to trimming and J lost 1 base; unmatched junction nucleotides: 5. In germline, CDR1 is SGHRS, CDR2 YFSETQ. The CDR3 DNA reads TGCGCCAGCAGCCCCGGGACAGGGGGCCTCCAAGAGACCCAGTACTTC. Protein sequence: CASSPGTGGLQETQYF.

This clone was counted a few times. The V and J genes are TRBV6-6 and TRBJ1-1; a possible D gene is TRBD1 (6 bases). Trimming shortened V by 2 bases and J by 0 bases, and 13 bases separated the two germline ends. The CDR3 has 16 residues. Germline V gene lookup returns CDR1 MNHNY and CDR2 SVGAGI (reference sequence). Here the CDR3 reads CASSYPDGGLNTEAFF. CDR3 coding DNA: TGTGCCAGCAGTTACCCCGACGGGGGCCTGAACACTGAAGCTTTCTTT.

The chain uses TRBV5-1 and TRBJ1-1; D gene unclear. Trimming removed 4 bases from V and 8 bases from J, with 9 bases in between. The CDR3 runs to 11 residues. CDR1 is SGHRS and CDR2 is YFSETQ in the germline V gene. The chain's CDR3 is CASSQLGEAFF. DNA for the CDR3: TGCGCCAGCAGCCAGCTCGGAGAAGCTTTCTTT.

This clone occurred once. This chain joins TRBV6-5 and TRBJ1-4, with D perhaps matching TRBD1 (6 bases). The ends were cut back, 2 bases at V and 8 bases at J, with 15 bases in the middle. The V gene's germline CDR1 is MNHEY and CDR2 SVGAGI. The CDR3 is made up of 15 amino acids. CDR3 residues: CASSYETGLIEKLFF. In DNA form, the CDR3 reads TGTGCCAGCAGTTACGAAACAGGGCTGATCGAAAAACTGTTTTTT.

This rearrangement joins TRBV5-5 to TRBJ1-2, with D tentatively TRBD1 (5 bases). Germline V gives CDR1 SGHKS, CDR2 YYEKEE (reference sequence). V shed 3 bases and J shed 8 bases, with 32 bases lying between them. This CDR3 is 19 amino acids long. CDR3 loop: CASSSSPLPGSGRLWGYTF. CDR3 in DNA: TGTGCCAGCAGCTCTTCCCCCTTACCGGGCTCGGGACGCCTATGGGGCTACACCTTC.

The V gene is TRBV18, the J gene TRBJ1-6, with 7 bases lining up with TRBD1. The J segment lost 9 bases and the V segment lost 4 bases, leaving 12 bases of the junction unmatched. The germline CDR1 and CDR2 sequences are KGHSH and LQKENI. The CDR3 runs 16 residues. In nucleotides, the CDR3 is TGTGCCAGCTCACAAGGAAAAGGGACAGTTCTTTCACCCCTCCACTTT. Translated, it gives CASSQGKGTVLSPLHF.

This chain's CDR3 is CASSGNYGGVGGYTF. The CDR3 DNA is TGTGCCAGCAGCGGAAACTATGGGGGAGTCGGTGGCTACACCTTC. This chain links TRBV7-2 with TRBJ1-2; D is possibly TRBD1 (5 bases). Trimming stripped 5 bases from V and 7 bases from J, with 20 bases between. The CDR3 has 15 residues. The germline V gene has CDR1 SGHTA and CDR2 FQGNSA.

The chain employs TRBV3-1 (or the pseudogene TRBV3-2) and TRBJ1-1; the D is unclear. V lost 1 base and J 6 bases, leaving 18 bases between the germline ends. Germline V gene lookup returns CDR1 LGHDT and CDR2 YNNKEL (reference sequence). The CDR3 has 16 residues. CDR3 sequence: CASSQGLPSDLSEAFF. As DNA, the CDR3 is TGTGCCAGCAGCCAAGGTCTACCGTCCGACTTATCTGAAGCTTTCTTT.

This clone was found once. The gene calls are TRBV7-9 and TRBJ2-5, with D perhaps TRBD2 (6 bases). The germline V and J ends were trimmed by 4 bases and 5 bases, with 14 bases remaining between them. Germline values: CDR1 SEHNR, CDR2 FQNEAQ (reference sequence). The CDR3 extends over 14 amino acids. The CDR3 DNA follows: TGTGCCAGCAGCTCATTCCGGGGGAGGGAGACCCAGTACTTC. Translating it yields CASSSFRGRETQYF.

The chain uses TRBV9 and TRBJ1-5; the D gene is possibly TRBD1 (5 bases). The CDR3 extends over 15 amino acids. Trimming took off 0 bases at V and 0 bases at J, with 7 bases between the two ends. CDR1 and CDR2 (germline): SGDLS, YYNGEE. As DNA, the CDR3 is TGTGCCAGCAGCGTAGAAGGGGATAGCAATCAGCCCCAGCATTTT. Residues: CASSVEGDSNQPQHF. The full variable domain, completed using reference TRBV9 and TRBJ1-5, is DSGVTQTPKHLITATGQRVTLRCSPRSGDLSVYWYQQSLDQGLQFLIQYYNGEERAKGNILERFSAQQFPDLHSELNLSSLELGDSALYFCASSVEGDSNQPQHFGDGTRLSIL.

The chain carries TRBV5-1 and TRBJ2-1, with TRBD2 identical over 11 bases. Germline CDR1 reads SGHRS; CDR2 reads YFSETQ. Trimming took 4 bases from V and 5 from J; bases not matched to a gene: 17. The CDR3 has 19 residues. CDR3 in DNA: TGCGCCAGCAGCCCCGGACTTATAGCGGGGGGGCCGGCAAACAATGAGCAGTTCTTC. Translated: CASSPGLIAGGPANNEQFF.

The genes are TRBV13 and TRBJ2-1; 16 bases fit TRBD2. V dropped 5 bases and J dropped 8; count of bases not matched to a gene: 6. The CDR3 contains 16 residues. Germline CDR1 PRHDT, CDR2 FYEKMQ (reference sequence). The CDR3: CASSRGLAGGPDEQFF. The CDR3 region has the DNA TGTGCCAGCAGCCGGGGACTAGCGGGGGGGCCGGATGAGCAGTTCTTC.

The CDR3 here is CSVVGRLNYGYTF. CDR3 sequence (DNA): TGCAGCGTTGTAGGACGACTCAACTATGGCTACACCTTC. The chain employs TRBV29-1 and TRBJ1-2; D is unclear. The V end was cut by 4 bases, the J end by 2 bases, with 11 bases between. CDR1 SQVTM and CDR2 ANQGSEA come from the germline V gene. The CDR3 is 13 residues long.

This chain links TRBV4-3 with TRBJ2-1; the match to TRBD2 covers 16 bases. Per the germline V gene, CDR1 is LGHNA and CDR2 is YSLEER. The J segment lost 1 base and the V segment lost 0 bases, leaving 12 bases of the junction unmatched. CDR3 length: 22 residues. This CDR3 is CASSQDLGTSGGAPGSYNEQFF. CDR3 in DNA: TGCGCCAGCAGCCAAGATTTGGGGACTAGCGGGGGGGCCCCAGGGTCCTACAATGAGCAGTTCTTC.

This CDR3 reads CATSSGEGFRYEQYF. As DNA, the CDR3 is TGTGCCACCAGCAGTGGGGAAGGGTTCCGCTACGAGCAGTACTTC. J is TRBJ2-7 and V is TRBV15; no clear D gene. Germline CDR1 and CDR2: LNHNV and YYDKDF (reference sequence). The germline V and J ends were trimmed by 3 bases and 3 bases, with 15 bases remaining between them. The CDR3 totals 15 residues.

CDR3 nucleotide sequence: TGCGCCAGCAGCCACCTCGGGGGAGGGTTTATCACTGAAGCTTTCTTT. Translating gives CASSHLGGGFITEAFF. The V and J genes are TRBV4-1 and TRBJ1-1, with D possibly TRBD1 on 5 matching bases. Trimming left V 3 bases short and J 4 bases short, with 18 bases between. The V gene's germline CDR1 is MGHRA and CDR2 YSYEKL. This CDR3 spans 16 amino acids.

J is TRBJ1-2 and V is TRBV19; 10 bases line up with TRBD1. The CDR3 is 14 amino acids. Germline V gene data show CDR1 as LNHDA and CDR2 as SQIVND (reference sequence). V was clipped by 5 bases and J by 5 bases; unmatched bases: 5. Here the CDR3 reads CASSPTGGEYGYTF. In DNA form, the CDR3 reads TGTGCCAGTAGTCCGACAGGGGGCGAATATGGCTACACCTTC.